The 10 T cell receptor beta chains given below trace back to one sample, sequenced in a study of blood T cells in healthy people across ages. With a J-beta primer mix and a sample-barcoded 5' primer, a second PCR ran about 6 to 11 cycles. In TCRdb, the 5' RACE reads were re-called with MiXCR into one record per CDR3 protein. The profile shows 1.5 million to 2 million distinct CDR3 sequences, around 48% of them singletons. Sequencing was carried out using blood. All receptors come from a middle-aged woman in good health.

The V call is TRBV6-2 or TRBV6-3, the J call TRBJ1-5; tentatively, D is TRBD1 (5 bases). V gave up 7 bases and J gave up 2 bases, with 21 bases separating them. Germline CDR1 reads MNHEY; CDR2 reads SVGEGT. The CDR3 totals 17 residues. The CDR3 DNA reads TGTGCCAGCATCAAAAACAGTGGCACAGGCGGCAATCAGCCCCAGCATTTT. Translation gives CASIKNSGTGGNQPQHF.

This clonotype was seen only a few times. The V gene is TRBV12-3 or TRBV12-4, the J gene TRBJ2-1; 8 bases map to TRBD2. V lost 3 bases, J lost 1 base, and 5 bases stayed unmatched. This CDR3 has 16 amino acids. CDR3 nucleotides: TGTGCCAGCAGTTTCGATTCGGGGGGGTCCTACAATGAGCAGTTCTTC. It yields the protein CASSFDSGGSYNEQFF.

The chain employs TRBV3-1 and TRBJ1-6; 9 nucleotides match TRBD1. The CDR3 runs to 16 residues. Germline lookup yields CDR1 LGHDT and CDR2 YNNKEL (reference sequence). V shed 4 bases and J 7 bases; nucleotides not matched to a gene: 8. The CDR3 nucleotides are TGTGCCAGCAGCCTCCAACAGGGGGCTCCAAATTCACCCCTCCACTTT. Amino acid sequence: CASSLQQGAPNSPLHF.

The rearrangement joins TRBV10-3 to TRBJ2-5, with 12 bases identical to TRBD1. Germline trimming cut 3 bases from V and 5 bases from J; bases unmatched to any gene: 7. Germline assignment: CDR1 ENHRY and CDR2 SYGVKD. The CDR3 sequence is 16 residues long. CDR3 sequence: CAISDQGQGAGETQYF. CDR3 DNA sequence: TGTGCCATCAGTGACCAGGGACAGGGGGCTGGTGAGACCCAGTACTTC.

This chain uses TRBV20-1 with TRBJ1-2; D is possibly TRBD1 (6 bases). The CDR3 is made up of 12 amino acids. The ends were cut back, 6 bases at V and 7 bases at J, with 15 bases in the middle. Germline-derived CDR1 and CDR2 are DFQATT and SNEGSKA (reference sequence). The DNA for the CDR3 is TGCAGTGCCGTCTACAGGGAGGTTGGCTACACCTTC. Translated, it gives CSAVYREVGYTF.

The chain employs TRBV20-1 and TRBJ1-5; D remains unclear. CDR3 size: 14 residues. Per germline, CDR1 DFQATT and CDR2 SNEGSKA (reference sequence). V gave up 6 bases and J gave up 4 bases, with 16 bases separating them. In DNA, the CDR3 is TGCAGTGCCTGGGGATCGATCCCAAATCAGCCCCAGCATTTT. It translates to CSAWGSIPNQPQHF.

The chain is built from TRBV29-1 and TRBJ2-7; D gene uncertain. V dropped 0 bases and J dropped 6 bases, with 6 bases sitting between them. This CDR3 spans 11 amino acids. Per the germline V gene, CDR1 is SQVTM and CDR2 is ANQGSEA. For the CDR3, the DNA is TGCAGCGTTGAAGATGCCAGCGAGCAGTACTTC. Its translation is CSVEDASEQYF.

This clonotype was observed a few times. V is TRBV20-1 and J is TRBJ2-5; 9 nucleotides agree with TRBD2. Germline-derived CDR1 and CDR2 are DFQATT and SNEGSKA (reference sequence). V lost 4 bases, J lost 4 bases, and 4 bases stayed unmatched. The CDR3 has 13 amino acids. This chain's CDR3 is CSATLAGVETQYF. The CDR3 region has the DNA TGCAGTGCTACCTTAGCGGGGGTAGAGACCCAGTACTTC.

This chain connects TRBV20-1 to TRBJ2-5, with D unresolved. Trimming took 6 bases from V and 1 from J, leaving 12 bases between them. The CDR3 runs 13 residues. Germline lookup yields CDR1 DFQATT and CDR2 SNEGSKA (reference sequence). The CDR3: CSARRQFQETQYF. The CDR3 DNA reads as TGCAGTGCCCGAAGGCAGTTCCAAGAGACCCAGTACTTC.

This chain links TRBV6-5 with TRBJ2-1, with 13 bases lining up with TRBD2. Trimming removed 4 bases from V and 9 bases from J; junction bases left unmatched: 3. The CDR3 covers 14 residues. CDR1 and CDR2 (germline): MNHEY, SVGAGI. The CDR3 DNA is TGTGCCAGCAGTTCGAGGACTAGCGGGAGTGAGCAGTTCTTC. This translates into CASSSRTSGSEQFF.